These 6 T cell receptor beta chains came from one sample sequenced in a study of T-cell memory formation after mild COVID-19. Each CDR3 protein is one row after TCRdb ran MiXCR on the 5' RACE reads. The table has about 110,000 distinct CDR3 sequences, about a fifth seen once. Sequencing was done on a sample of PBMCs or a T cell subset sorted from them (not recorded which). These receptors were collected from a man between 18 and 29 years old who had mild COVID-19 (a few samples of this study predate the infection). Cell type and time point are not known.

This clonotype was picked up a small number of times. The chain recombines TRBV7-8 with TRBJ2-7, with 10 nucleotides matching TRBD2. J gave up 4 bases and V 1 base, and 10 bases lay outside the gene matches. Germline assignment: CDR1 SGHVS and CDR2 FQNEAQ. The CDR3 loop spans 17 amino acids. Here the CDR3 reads CASSLGALASGGYEQYV. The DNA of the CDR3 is TGTGCCAGCAGCTTAGGAGCTTTGGCTAGCGGGGGATACGAGCAGTACGTC.

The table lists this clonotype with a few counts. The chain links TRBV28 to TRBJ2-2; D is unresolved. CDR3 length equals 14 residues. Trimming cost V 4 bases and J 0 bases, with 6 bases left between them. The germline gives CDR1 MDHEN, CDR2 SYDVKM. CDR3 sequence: CASSYRTNTGELFF. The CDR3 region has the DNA TGTGCCAGCAGTTACCGGACGAACACCGGGGAGCTGTTTTTT.

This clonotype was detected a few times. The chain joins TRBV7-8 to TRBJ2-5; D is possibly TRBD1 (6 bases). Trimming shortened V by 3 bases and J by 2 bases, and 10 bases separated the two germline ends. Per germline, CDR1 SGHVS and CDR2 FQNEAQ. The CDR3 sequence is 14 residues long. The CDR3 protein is CASSLGHQQETQYF. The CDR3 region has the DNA TGTGCCAGCAGCTTGGGACACCAGCAAGAGACCCAGTACTTC.

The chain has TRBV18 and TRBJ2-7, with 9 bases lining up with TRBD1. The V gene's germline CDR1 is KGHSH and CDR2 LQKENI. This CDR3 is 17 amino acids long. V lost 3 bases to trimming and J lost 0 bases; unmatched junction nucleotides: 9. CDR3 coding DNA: TGTGCCAGCTCACCCCCCGGGGGACAGGGCTCCTCCTACGAGCAGTACTTC. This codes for CASSPPGGQGSSYEQYF.

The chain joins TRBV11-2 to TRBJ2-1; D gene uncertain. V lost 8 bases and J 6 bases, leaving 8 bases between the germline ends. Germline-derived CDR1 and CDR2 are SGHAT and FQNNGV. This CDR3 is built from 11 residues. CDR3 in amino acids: CASWAINEQFF. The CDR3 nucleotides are TGTGCCAGCTGGGCTATCAATGAGCAGTTCTTC.

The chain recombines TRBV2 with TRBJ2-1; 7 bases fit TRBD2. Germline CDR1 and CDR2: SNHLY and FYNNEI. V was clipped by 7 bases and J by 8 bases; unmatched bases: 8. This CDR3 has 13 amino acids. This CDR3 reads CASNLGGLDEQFF. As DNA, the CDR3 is TGTGCCAGCAACCTCGGGGGGTTGGATGAGCAGTTCTTC.